These T cell receptor beta chains were read from a single sample in a study of cytomegalovirus exposure and HLA in healthy donors. Measured with immunoSEQ multiplex PCR; TCRdb has only the in-frame clones, and not every one. The sample consists of over 90,000 clones, approximately 76% of them appearing once. The source material was PBMCs. The receptors come from a woman aged 55-69 years in good health and CMV-seropositive. The CDR3 runs from the conserved cysteine through the conserved F or W. The D gene is left open where the match is weak. Clone size, where shown, is once, few, many, or a class for clones that have expanded.

clone size,D gene,V gene,J gene,CDR3 protein,CDR3 DNA
NA,NA,TRBV7-3,TRBJ2-6,CASSLSGPTRSGANVLTF,TGTGCCAGCAGCTTAAGTGGGCCTACCCGATCTGGGGCCAACGTCCTGACTTTC
NA,NA,TRBV30,TRBJ2-3,CAWSVGGNTDTQYF,TGTGCCTGGAGTGTAGGGGGAAACACAGATACGCAGTATTTT
NA,NA,TRBV7-6,TRBJ2-2,CASSLEQGFLNTGELFF,TGTGCCAGCAGTTTGGAACAGGGTTTTCTAAACACCGGGGAGCTGTTTTTT
once,NA,TRBV28,TRBJ2-7,CASSRGLYEQYF,TGTGCCAGCAGTAGGGGTCTCTACGAGCAGTACTTC
once,TRBD1,TRBV20-1,TRBJ1-2,CISSGGYGYTF,TGCATATCTTCAGGGGGGTATGGCTACACCTTC
NA,TRBD1,TRBV30,TRBJ1-3,CAWGTGSGNTIYF,TGTGCCTGGGGGACAGGCTCTGGAAACACCATATATTTT
few,NA,TRBV13,TRBJ1-1,CASSLGMNTEAFF,TGTGCCAGCAGCTTAGGTATGAACACTGAAGCTTTCTTT
NA,NA,TRBV7-3,TRBJ1-1,CASSLSGGSEAFF,TGTGCCAGCAGCTTATCGGGGGGTTCTGAAGCTTTCTTT
NA,NA,TRBV16,TRBJ2-4,CASTPGENIQYF,TGTGCCAGCACCCCCGGAGAAAACATTCAGTACTTC
NA,TRBD1,TRBV4-2,TRBJ2-6,CASSQSTGAGANVLTF,TGTGCCAGCAGCCAATCCACAGGGGCTGGGGCCAACGTCCTGACTTTC
NA,NA,TRBV7-3,TRBJ2-2,CASSLNTVGAGELFF,TGTGCCAGCAGCTTAAATACAGTCGGTGCCGGGGAGCTGTTTTTT
few,TRBD2,TRBV18,TRBJ2-3,CASSPYSGRAADTQYF,TGTGCCAGCTCGCCCTATAGCGGGAGGGCCGCTGATACGCAGTATTTT
NA,NA,TRBV6-5,TRBJ2-5,CASSHSPTGIYHF,TGTGCCAGCAGTCACTCCCCGACAGGAATTTACCACTTC
few,NA,TRBV6-1,TRBJ2-1,CASRGLGGNEQFF,TGTGCCAGCAGGGGCCTCGGGGGAAATGAGCAGTTCTTC
few,NA,TRBV5-8,TRBJ2-1,CASQFFYNEQFF,TGTGCCAGCCAATTTTTCTACAATGAGCAGTTCTTC
NA,NA,TRBV5-1,TRBJ1-4,CASSLGREMANEKLFF,TGCGCCAGCAGCTTGGGCAGGGAAATGGCTAATGAAAAACTGTTTTTT
few,NA,TRBV6-1,TRBJ2-6,CASSVRGSGANVLTF,TGTGCCAGCAGTGTAAGGGGATCAGGGGCCAACGTCCTGACTTTC
NA,TRBD1,TRBV28,TRBJ2-7,CATTDRAYEQYF,TGTGCCACCACAGACAGGGCCTACGAGCAGTACTTC
NA,NA,TRBV18,TRBJ1-1,CASSRLDRNTEAFF,TGTGCCAGCTCACGCCTGGACAGAAACACTGAAGCTTTCTTT
NA,NA,TRBV5-1,TRBJ2-1,CASSPPGQGTGNEQFF,TGCGCCAGCAGCCCCCCTGGGCAGGGAACGGGCAATGAGCAGTTCTTC
NA,NA,TRBV11-2,TRBJ1-1,CASSLEGARGAFF,TGTGCCAGCAGCTTAGAAGGGGCGAGAGGAGCTTTCTTT
NA,NA,TRBV5-4,TRBJ1-6,CASSPKVSRGGYNSPLHF,TGTGCCAGCAGCCCTAAGGTCTCGAGAGGGGGTTATAATTCACCCCTCCACTTT
NA,NA,TRBV28,TRBJ1-1,CASSLSGLNTEAFF,TGTGCCAGCAGTTTAAGCGGTTTGAACACTGAAGCTTTCTTT
NA,TRBD1,TRBV30,TRBJ1-6,CAWSNRGRGSPLHF,TGTGCCTGGAGTAACAGGGGTCGGGGATCACCCCTCCACTTT
NA,TRBD2,TRBV6-5,TRBJ2-7,CASSIGLAGSMEQYF,TGTGCCAGCAGTATTGGACTAGCGGGATCTATGGAGCAGTACTTC
NA,TRBD1,TRBV5-6,TRBJ2-2,CASGHRDRRTGELFF,TGTGCCAGCGGCCACCGGGACAGGCGGACCGGGGAGCTGTTTTTT
NA,NA,TRBV19,TRBJ2-2,CASSERVQGGELFF,TGTGCCAGTAGTGAGCGGGTCCAGGGCGGGGAGCTGTTTTTT
NA,NA,TRBV2,TRBJ1-1,CASTSRGGTEAFF,TGTGCCAGCACTAGTCGGGGGGGCACTGAAGCTTTCTTT
NA,TRBD2,TRBV4-1,TRBJ2-7,CASSQGASGRNYYEQYF,TGCGCCAGCAGCCAAGGCGCTAGCGGGAGGAATTACTACGAGCAGTACTTC
NA,TRBD2,TRBV27,TRBJ2-1,CASSHRTSGSNEQFF,TGTGCCAGCAGTCATCGGACTAGCGGGAGCAATGAGCAGTTCTTC
once,NA,TRBV7-2,TRBJ2-3,CASSFRGSDTQYF,TGTGCCAGCAGCTTTCGGGGGTCAGATACGCAGTATTTT
NA,TRBD1,TRBV4-2,TRBJ2-7,CASSQGGTGGTYEQYF,TGTGCCAGCAGCCAAGGGGGGACAGGGGGAACCTACGAGCAGTACTTC
NA,NA,TRBV9,TRBJ2-2,CASSVDRSDTGELFF,TGTGCCAGCAGCGTAGACAGGTCGGACACCGGGGAGCTGTTTTTT
NA,NA,TRBV19,TRBJ1-2,CASSTRGGNYGYTF,TGTGCCAGTAGTACCCGCGGCGGGAACTATGGCTACACCTTC
NA,NA,TRBV9,TRBJ1-1,CASSSGGMNTEAFF,TGTGCCAGCAGCTCCGGGGGGATGAACACTGAAGCTTTCTTT
NA,TRBD2,TRBV7-3,TRBJ2-1,CASSLTGTSEYNEQFF,TGTGCCAGCAGCCTAACAGGGACTAGCGAGTACAATGAGCAGTTCTTC
NA,NA,TRBV5-1,TRBJ1-1,CASSPTVSSGRGAEAFF,TGCGCCAGCAGCCCGACCGTTAGTTCAGGGAGGGGGGCTGAAGCTTTCTTT
NA,NA,TRBV6-4,TRBJ2-5,CASSEIQGIGTQYF,TGTGCCAGCAGTGAAATACAGGGAATAGGGACCCAGTACTTC
NA,TRBD1,TRBV10-3,TRBJ2-7,CAISEGTGGTYEQYF,TGTGCCATCAGTGAGGGGACAGGGGGCACCTACGAGCAGTACTTC
NA,NA,TRBV5-1,TRBJ1-4,CASSQSRGALNEKLFF,TGCGCCAGCAGCCAGTCCCGTGGGGCCCTTAATGAAAAACTGTTTTTT
few,NA,TRBV18,TRBJ1-1,CASSPGGAHTEAFF,TGTGCCAGCTCACCGGGGGGGGCCCACACTGAAGCTTTCTTT
few,NA,TRBV5-1,TRBJ1-2,CASSLERGPKTGGYTF,TGCGCCAGCAGCTTGGAACGGGGTCCCAAGACGGGGGGCTACACCTTC
NA,NA,TRBV14,TRBJ2-3,CASSQDRWRLGTDTQYF,TGTGCCAGCAGCCAAGATCGGTGGAGGCTAGGTACAGATACGCAGTATTTT
NA,NA,TRBV28,TRBJ1-1,CASSFFQGKDTEAFF,TGTGCCAGCAGTTTCTTCCAGGGCAAGGACACTGAAGCTTTCTTT
NA,NA,TRBV10-2,TRBJ1-5,CASTPTASNQPQHF,TGCGCCAGCACTCCGACAGCGAGCAATCAGCCCCAGCATTTT
NA,TRBD2,TRBV27,TRBJ2-7,CASSFRLAGGIYEQYF,TGTGCCAGCAGTTTCCGGCTAGCGGGAGGAATCTACGAGCAGTACTTC